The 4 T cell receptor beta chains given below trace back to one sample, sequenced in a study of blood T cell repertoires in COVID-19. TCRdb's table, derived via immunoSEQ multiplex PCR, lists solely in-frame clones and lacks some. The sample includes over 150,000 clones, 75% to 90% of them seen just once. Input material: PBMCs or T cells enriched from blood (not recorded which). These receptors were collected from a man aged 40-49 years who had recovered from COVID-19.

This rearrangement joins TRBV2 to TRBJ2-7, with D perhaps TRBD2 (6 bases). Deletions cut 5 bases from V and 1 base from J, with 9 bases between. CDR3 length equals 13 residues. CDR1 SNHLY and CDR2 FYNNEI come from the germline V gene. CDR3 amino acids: CASSLADSYEQYF. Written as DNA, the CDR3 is TGTGCCAGCAGTTTAGCGGATTCCTACGAGCAGTACTTC.

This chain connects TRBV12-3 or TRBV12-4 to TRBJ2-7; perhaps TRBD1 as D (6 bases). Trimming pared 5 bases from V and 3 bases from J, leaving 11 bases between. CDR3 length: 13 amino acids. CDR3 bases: TGTGCCAGCAGTCAGGGGTGGAACTACGAGCAGTACTTC. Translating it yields CASSQGWNYEQYF.

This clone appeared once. The CDR3 loop is CASSEGQGAVAFF. The CDR3 coding sequence is TGTGCCAGCAGTGAGGGACAGGGGGCCGTAGCTTTCTTT. This chain links TRBV25-1 with TRBJ1-1; 12 bases are shared with TRBD1. The CDR3 is made up of 13 amino acids. Trimming cost V 3 bases and J 10 bases; bases outside gene matches: 3. CDR1 MGHDK and CDR2 SYGVNS come from the germline V gene. Supplemented by reference TRBV25-1 and TRBJ1-1, the full variable domain reads EADIYQTPRYLVIGTGKKITLECSQTMGHDKMYWYQQDPGMELHLIHYSYGVNSTEKGDLSSESTVSRIRTEHFPLTLESARPSHTSQYLCASSEGQGAVAFFGQGTRLTVV.

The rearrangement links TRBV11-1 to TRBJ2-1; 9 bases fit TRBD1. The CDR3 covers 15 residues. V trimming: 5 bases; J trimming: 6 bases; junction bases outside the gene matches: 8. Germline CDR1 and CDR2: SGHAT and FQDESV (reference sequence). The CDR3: CASSETGGSVNEQFF. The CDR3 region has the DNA TGTGCCAGCAGCGAGACAGGGGGGTCCGTCAATGAGCAGTTCTTC. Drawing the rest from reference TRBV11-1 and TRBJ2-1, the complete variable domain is EAEVAQSPRYKITEKSQAVAFWCDPISGHATLYWYRQILGQGPELLVQFQDESVVDDSQLPKDRFSAERLKGVDSTLKIQPAELGDSAMYLCASSETGGSVNEQFFGPGTRLTVL.